One and the same sample provided the 29 T cell receptor beta chains below, sequenced in a study of human T cells and chemical hapten exposure. Time point of the sample: patch test 2, 6 weeks after DPC sensitization. Treatment denoted: therapeutic diphenylcyclopropenone sensitization with weekly scalp DPC. TCRdb itself ran the RACE reads through MiXCR, one entry per CDR3 protein. Of tens of thousands of distinct CDR3 sequences in the sample, 9.5% to 13% were seen once. The input for sequencing was whole blood, taken in connection with sensitization to the hapten diphenylcyclopropenone (DPC). The receptors here all came from a woman between 25 and 40 years old with alopecia areata. Some clones in this sample may be carry-over from other donors' samples.

The gene calls are TRBV5-4 and TRBJ2-2, with D perhaps TRBD1 or TRBD2 (5 bases each). From germline, CDR1 is SGHNT and CDR2 YYREEE (reference sequence). The CDR3 runs 14 residues. V dropped 6 bases and J dropped 6 bases, with 15 bases sitting between them. The CDR3 reads CASTWDRLSGELFF. CDR3 DNA: TGTGCCAGCACCTGGGACCGACTCTCCGGGGAGCTGTTTTTT. Filled out from reference TRBV5-4 and TRBJ2-2, the complete variable domain reads ETGVTQSPTHLIKTRGQQVTLRCSSQSGHNTVSWYQQALGQGPQFIFQYYREEENGRGNFPPRFSGLQFPNYSSELNVNALELDDSALYLCASTWDRLSGELFFGEGSRLTVL.

This clonotype was counted at least ten times. The chain carries TRBV28 and TRBJ1-6; no definite D call. The V and J ends lost 4 bases and 6 bases respectively, with 4 bases between them. This CDR3 spans 12 amino acids. Germline lookup yields CDR1 MDHEN and CDR2 SYDVKM. As DNA, the CDR3 is TGTGCCAGCAGTTACGGTAATTCACCCCTCCACTTT. It codes for CASSYGNSPLHF.

This clonotype has a handful of counts. V gene TRBV18 combines with J gene TRBJ2-3; either TRBD1 or TRBD2 may supply D (5 bases each). Germline values: CDR1 KGHSH, CDR2 LQKENI. The CDR3 consists of 17 residues. Trimming pared 6 bases from V and 0 bases from J, leaving 19 bases between. DNA for the CDR3: TGTGCCAGCTCGAGTGGTGCCGGGACGGTAAGCACAGATACGCAGTATTTT. Its translation is CASSSGAGTVSTDTQYF.

Only a few counts were recorded for this clonotype. This chain uses TRBV7-2 with TRBJ1-5; possible D gene TRBD1, 5 bases. CDR1 is SGHTA, CDR2 FQGNSA, per germline. CDR3 size: 14 residues. The ends were cut back, 1 base at V and 7 bases at J, with 11 bases in the middle. The CDR3 reads CASSLERGRQPQHF. The CDR3 region has the DNA TGTGCCAGCAGCTTAGAAAGGGGTAGACAGCCCCAGCATTTT.

In this sample, this clonotype turned up many times. The gene calls are TRBV12-3 or TRBV12-4 and TRBJ1-1; D gene unclear. The CDR3 runs to 13 residues. Trimming stripped 3 bases from V and 2 bases from J, with 7 bases between. CDR3 sequence reads: CASSFHVNTEAFF. Here the CDR3 DNA reads TGTGCCAGCAGTTTCCATGTTAACACTGAAGCTTTCTTT.

This clonotype was detected ten times or more. The chain has TRBV20-1 and TRBJ2-7; 11 bases align to TRBD1. Germline CDR1 reads DFQATT; CDR2 reads SNEGSKA (reference sequence). The length of the CDR3 is 14 residues. J was trimmed by 6 bases and V by 1 base; bases with no gene match: 5. CDR3 loop: CSARAGTGGGEQYF. CDR3 sequence (DNA): TGCAGTGCTAGAGCCGGGACAGGGGGGGGCGAGCAGTACTTC.

This clonotype was picked up many times. The CDR3 DNA sequence: TGTGCCAGCAGCTTCGTCACAGATACGCAGTATTTT. It encodes CASSFVTDTQYF. The chain employs TRBV11-2 and TRBJ2-3; D is unclear. The V end lost 3 bases, the J end lost 2 bases, and 3 bases lay between the germline ends. CDR1 and CDR2 from the germline V gene are SGHAT and FQNNGV. The CDR3 has 12 amino acids.

This clonotype has ten or more counts. The chain joins TRBV9 to TRBJ1-2; D is perhaps TRBD1 (5 bases). Trimming shortened V by 4 bases and J by 4 bases, and 17 bases separated the two germline ends. CDR3 length: 15 amino acids. Per germline, CDR1 SGDLS and CDR2 YYNGEE. The CDR3 protein is CASSLAAGTSYGYTF. The CDR3 DNA reads as TGTGCCAGCAGCCTTGCCGCGGGGACCTCCTATGGCTACACCTTC.

Remarks on this clonotype: Just one base apart from a much larger clone, this may be a read error. This chain joins TRBV7-2 and TRBJ2-3; no clear D gene. The CDR3 has 12 amino acids. V dropped 1 base and J dropped 4 bases, with 3 bases sitting between them. Germline assignment: CDR1 SGHTA and CDR2 FQGNSA. The CDR3 reads CASSLGPDTQYF. CDR3 coding DNA: TGTGCCAGCAGCTTAGGGCCAGATACGCAGTATTTT.

This clonotype was seen many times. CDR3 region: CSARLRGQKYTEAFF. The DNA for the CDR3 is TGCAGTGCTAGACTCCGGGGACAGAAATACACTGAAGCTTTCTTT. V and J are TRBV20-1 and TRBJ1-1; 7 positions agree with TRBD1. The CDR3 loop spans 15 amino acids. The germline V gene has CDR1 DFQATT and CDR2 SNEGSKA (reference sequence). Losses at the gene ends were 2 bases for V and 3 bases for J; bases not matched to a gene: 9.

The V gene is TRBV20-1, the J gene TRBJ1-5, with D perhaps TRBD1 (6 bases). The CDR3 is 16 residues long. Germline CDR1 DFQATT, CDR2 SNEGSKA (reference sequence). V lost 2 bases and J lost 0, with 14 bases in between. The CDR3 region is CSARPYRAPSNQPQHF. CDR3 sequence (DNA): TGCAGTGCTAGACCCTACAGGGCCCCTAGCAATCAGCCCCAGCATTTT.

This clonotype was counted only a few times. This rearrangement joins TRBV28 to TRBJ2-3, with unresolved D. The CDR3 runs 14 residues. Trimming pared 7 bases from V and 0 bases from J, leaving 11 bases between. The germline CDR1 and CDR2 sequences are MDHEN and SYDVKM. The CDR3 nucleotides read TGTGCCAGCAACTTGGGTACAAGCACAGATACGCAGTATTTT. Its protein product is CASNLGTSTDTQYF.

This clonotype was found many times. The chain is built from TRBV4-1 and TRBJ2-7; D is ambiguous. V was trimmed by 1 base and J by 4 bases, leaving 11 bases between them. CDR1 MGHRA and CDR2 YSYEKL come from the germline V gene. The CDR3 spans 14 residues. CDR3 sequence: CASSQGRRGYEQYF. The CDR3 region has the DNA TGCGCCAGCAGCCAAGGCCGCCGTGGGTACGAGCAGTACTTC.

CDR3 sequence (DNA): TGTGCCACAATGGGGGAGGGACAGGGAATTCCCTACGAGCAGTACTTC. Amino acids: CATMGEGQGIPYEQYF. The V gene is TRBV12-3 or TRBV12-4, the J gene TRBJ2-7; 9 bases agree with TRBD1. The CDR3 is 16 amino acids. V lost 10 bases to trimming and J lost 2 bases; unmatched junction nucleotides: 15.

Only a few counts were recorded for this clonotype. V and J are TRBV29-1 and TRBJ1-1, with 7 bases aligning to TRBD1. Germline trimming cut 6 bases from V and 11 bases from J; bases unmatched to any gene: 9. This CDR3 has 11 amino acids. From germline, CDR1 is SQVTM and CDR2 ANQGSEA. The CDR3 DNA is TGCAGCGTCGCAGGGGGGTATGGGGCTTTCTTT. It codes for CSVAGGYGAFF.

This clonotype showed up many times. V is TRBV7-2 and J is TRBJ2-7, with TRBD1 matching 10 bases. There are 15 residues in the CDR3. Germline values: CDR1 SGHTA, CDR2 FQGNSA. Trimming removed 4 bases from V and 2 bases from J; junction bases left unmatched: 5. The DNA for the CDR3 is TGTGCCAGCAGCTCCCGGGACAGGGGCCCCTACGAGCAGTACTTC. This gives the protein CASSSRDRGPYEQYF.

V usage is TRBV5-1 and J usage is TRBJ2-1; D not certain. The germline V gene has CDR1 SGHRS and CDR2 YFSETQ. This CDR3 is built from 16 residues. Trimming took off 5 bases at V and 0 bases at J, with 15 bases between the two ends. The CDR3 sequence is CASSFQATSSYNEQFF. The CDR3 coding sequence is TGCGCCAGCAGTTTCCAGGCGACGAGCTCCTACAATGAGCAGTTCTTC.

This clonotype was picked up many times. The J gene is TRBJ2-5, the V gene TRBV6-2 or TRBV6-3; possible D gene TRBD1, 5 bases. From germline, CDR1 is MNHEY and CDR2 SVGEGT. V lost 6 bases and J lost 7, with 15 bases in between. This CDR3 has 13 amino acids. CDR3 DNA sequence: TGTGCCAGCAGCTTCACAGGTATCGGGACCCAGTACTTC. Translated: CASSFTGIGTQYF.

V usage is TRBV6-2 or TRBV6-3 and J usage is TRBJ2-4; D possibly corresponds to TRBD2 (5 bases). CDR1 and CDR2 from the germline V gene are MNHEY and SVGEGT. V dropped 2 bases and J dropped 9 bases, with 11 bases sitting between them. The CDR3 extends over 13 amino acids. CDR3 DNA: TGTGCCAGCAGTTACGCCGGACTGGGCATTCAGTACTTC. Translating gives CASSYAGLGIQYF.

This clonotype was detected a few times. The chain carries TRBV9 and TRBJ1-6; unclear D gene. Germline CDR1 SGDLS, CDR2 YYNGEE. The CDR3 sequence is 14 residues long. V was pared by 1 base and J by 8 bases, with 10 bases between. The CDR3 is CASSVPGSDSPLHF. The DNA of the CDR3 is TGTGCCAGCAGCGTACCAGGCTCAGATTCACCCCTCCACTTT.

J is TRBJ2-1 and V is TRBV6-1; D is ambiguous. CDR3 size: 11 residues. V was pared by 7 bases and J by 10 bases, with 11 bases between. CDR1 is MNHNS and CDR2 is SASEGT in the germline V gene. In DNA, the CDR3 is TGTGCCAGCAACGTCGAAGGGGAGCAGTTCTTC. It is translated as CASNVEGEQFF.

The V call is TRBV28, the J call TRBJ2-1, with D perhaps given as TRBD1 or TRBD2 (6 bases each). The germline V gene encodes CDR1 MDHEN and CDR2 SYDVKM. The CDR3 totals 13 residues. CDR3 nucleotides: TGTGGAACGACGGGGGCGCGCCCCAATGAGCAGTTCTTC. This translates into CGTTGARPNEQFF.

This clonotype was seen only a few times. The chain couples TRBV28 to TRBJ1-5; D ambiguous. The CDR3 loop spans 15 amino acids. CDR1 MDHEN and CDR2 SYDVKM come from the germline V gene. Between the trimmed V and J ends, which lost 0 bases and 4 bases, there was a span of 10 bases. The CDR3 DNA sequence: TGTGCCAGCAGTTTATGGCTGGTACTAAATCAGCCCCAGCATTTT. Translated, it gives CASSLWLVLNQPQHF.

The J gene is TRBJ2-1, the V gene TRBV7-8; TRBD2 matches at 7 bases. V shed 0 bases and J 4 bases; nucleotides not matched to a gene: 9. The CDR3 length is 17 residues. Germline CDR1 reads SGHVS; CDR2 reads FQNEAQ. CDR3 DNA sequence: TGTGCCAGCAGCTTAGCGGATCGGGACTACATGTACAATGAGCAGTTCTTC. Translation: CASSLADRDYMYNEQFF. Based on the CDR3 plus reference TRBV7-8 and TRBJ2-1, the full variable domain is GAGVSQSPRYKVAKRGQDVALRCDPISGHVSLFWYQQALGQGPEFLTYFQNEAQLDKSGLPSDRFFAERPEGSVSTLKIQRTQQEDSAVYLCASSLADRDYMYNEQFFGPGTRLTVL.

This clonotype showed up many times. The rearrangement links TRBV15 to TRBJ1-1; D is unclear. There are 17 residues in the CDR3. V lost 0 bases and J 0 bases, leaving 14 bases between the germline ends. Per the germline V gene, CDR1 is LNHNV and CDR2 is YYDKDF (reference sequence). CDR3 sequence (DNA): TGTGCCACCAGCAGAGACCTCGGAGGAGCAATGAACACTGAAGCTTTCTTT. Its protein is CATSRDLGGAMNTEAFF.

This clonotype came up many times. V is TRBV5-1 and J is TRBJ2-5, with 8 positions matching TRBD2. CDR1 SGHRS and CDR2 YFSETQ come from the germline V gene. Trimming removed 4 bases from V and 4 bases from J; junction bases left unmatched: 12. The CDR3 extends over 16 amino acids. In nucleotides, the CDR3 is TGCGCCAGCAGCGGTCGTGCAGCGGGGGCGGGAGAGACCCAGTACTTC. Protein sequence: CASSGRAAGAGETQYF.

The chain has TRBV6-6 and TRBJ2-1; 7 bases agree with TRBD2. The germline gives CDR1 MNHNY, CDR2 SVGAGI (reference sequence). There are 17 residues in the CDR3. J lost 0 bases, V lost 2 bases, and 7 bases had no gene match. CDR3 DNA sequence: TGTGCCAGCAGTTACGAGGGACTACCCAGCTCCTACAATGAGCAGTTCTTC. This encodes CASSYEGLPSSYNEQFF.

V is TRBV6-4 and J is TRBJ2-2; D is undetermined. The V end lost 0 bases, the J end lost 7 bases, and 3 bases lay between the germline ends. In germline, CDR1 is MRHNA, CDR2 SNTAGT. CDR3 length: 12 residues. The CDR3 protein is CASSDSSGELFF. CDR3 sequence (DNA): TGTGCCAGCAGTGACTCGAGCGGGGAGCTGTTTTTT.

This clonotype appeared a few times. The chain joins TRBV18 to TRBJ1-3; TRBD1 matches 7 bases. This CDR3 has 16 residues. Germline trimming cut 4 bases from V and 2 bases from J; bases unmatched to any gene: 8. Germline CDR1 and CDR2: KGHSH and LQKENI. The CDR3 protein is CASSLNRGQPGNTIYF. CDR3 coding DNA: TGTGCCAGCTCACTAAACAGGGGACAACCTGGAAACACCATATATTTT.